Reported below is one TCR beta chain. This sample is drawn from a study of blood T cell repertoires in COVID-19. Germline assignment: CDR1 SGHRS and CDR2 YFSETQ. V lost 4 bases, J lost 9 bases, and 9 bases stayed unmatched. The CDR3 consists of 14 residues. The method was immunoSEQ multiplex PCR; TCRdb's version includes in-frame clones alone and lacks a portion of them. Of 350,000 to 400,000 clones in the sample, approximately 90% were seen once. Sequencing input: PBMCs or T cells enriched from blood (not recorded which). This receptor was obtained from a woman aged 40 to 49 who had been exposed to COVID-19. This chain links TRBV5-1 with TRBJ2-1; 8 bases match TRBD2. CDR3 region: CASSEMTSASEQFF. In DNA, the CDR3 is TGCGCCAGCAGCGAGATGACTAGCGCCAGTGAGCAGTTCTTC.